One and the same sample provided the 8 T cell receptor beta chains below, sequenced in a study of graft-versus-host responses after intestinal transplantation. TCRdb keeps only in-frame clones here, not all; method: immunoSEQ multiplex PCR. The data show fewer than 45,000 clones, about 90% seen once. Here the sequenced sample was PBMCs, taken approximately 320 days after intestinal transplant. Receptors were obtained from a human patient who received an intestinal transplant, so some T cells may come from the graft donor.

V and J are TRBV13 and TRBJ1-2; weak D call: TRBD1 (6 bases). Trimming cost V 7 bases and J 4 bases, with 16 bases left between them. The CDR3 is made up of 14 amino acids. Looked up from germline, CDR1 is PRHDT and CDR2 is FYEKMQ (reference sequence). The CDR3, as DNA: TGTGCCAGCATCCTGCAAGGGGGACGCTATGGCTACACCTTC. Its protein is CASILQGGRYGYTF.

The V call is TRBV28, the J call TRBJ2-5; 9 bases line up with TRBD2. With V trimmed by 10 bases and J by 5 bases, 8 bases remained unmatched. The CDR3 has 13 amino acids. CDR1 is MDHEN and CDR2 is SYDVKM in the germline V gene. The CDR3 DNA reads TGTGCCATCCGAGGACTAGCGAGGGAGACCCAGTACTTC. It yields the protein CAIRGLARETQYF.

This clone showed up just a few times. The chain employs TRBV7-2 and TRBJ2-1; unclear D gene. This CDR3 spans 14 amino acids. Per the germline V gene, CDR1 is SGHTA and CDR2 is FQGNSA. V was shortened by 3 bases and J by 0 bases, with 6 bases between the two germline ends. The CDR3 DNA is TGTGCCAGCAGCTTGGGTTCCTCCTACAATGAGCAGTTCTTC. This sequence encodes CASSLGSSYNEQFF. Full variable domain (missing parts from reference TRBV7-2 and TRBJ2-1): GAGVSQSPSNKVTEKGKDVELRCDPISGHTALYWYRQSLGQGLEFLIYFQGNSAPDKSGLPSDRFSAERTGGSVSTLTIQRTQQEDSAVYLCASSLGSSYNEQFFGPGTRLTVL.

The sample holds a few counts of this clone. This chain joins TRBV4-1 and TRBJ1-6, with TRBD1 matching over 7 bases. CDR1 MGHRA and CDR2 YSYEKL come from the germline V gene. This CDR3 is 14 amino acids long. V dropped 1 base and J dropped 6; count of bases not matched to a gene: 0. CDR3 DNA: TGCGCCAGCAGCCAAGCAGGGGGTAATTCACCCCTCCACTTT. Translation: CASSQAGGNSPLHF.

V gene TRBV9 combines with J gene TRBJ2-2; TRBD2 matches 16 bases. The germline V gene has CDR1 SGDLS and CDR2 YYNGEE. The CDR3 extends over 19 amino acids. V shed 2 bases, J shed 5 bases, and the junction held 9 bases outside the gene matches. For the CDR3, the DNA is TGTGCCAGCAGCGTCGGGACTAGCGGGAGGGCCACGGGTACCGGGGAGCTGTTTTTT. Translating it yields CASSVGTSGRATGTGELFF.

This chain connects TRBV5-1 to TRBJ1-2, with no clear D. The CDR3 length is 15 residues. Germline V gives CDR1 SGHRS, CDR2 YFSETQ. V was shortened by 0 bases and J by 4 bases, with 13 bases between the two germline ends. The CDR3 protein is CASSLDQGYIYGYTF. CDR3 DNA: TGCGCCAGCAGCTTGGACCAAGGGTACATCTATGGCTACACCTTC.

The chain combines TRBV5-1 with TRBJ2-1, with TRBD1 matching over 7 bases. V was pared by 1 base and J by 0 bases, with 4 bases of the junction left unmatched. Per the germline V gene, CDR1 is SGHRS and CDR2 is YFSETQ. This CDR3 comprises 16 residues. The CDR3 nucleotides read TGCGCCAGCAGCTTGACAGGGGAGAACTCCTACAATGAGCAGTTCTTC. Amino acid sequence: CASSLTGENSYNEQFF.

This chain uses TRBV7-3 with TRBJ2-7; TRBD1 aligns across 9 bases. CDR1 is SGHTA and CDR2 is FQGTGA in the germline V gene. V lost 5 bases to trimming and J lost 3 bases; unmatched junction nucleotides: 8. The CDR3 sequence is 15 residues long. In nucleotides, the CDR3 is TGTGCCAGCAGCCCCGCCGGGACAGGGAACTACGAGCAGTACTTC. Translation: CASSPAGTGNYEQYF.